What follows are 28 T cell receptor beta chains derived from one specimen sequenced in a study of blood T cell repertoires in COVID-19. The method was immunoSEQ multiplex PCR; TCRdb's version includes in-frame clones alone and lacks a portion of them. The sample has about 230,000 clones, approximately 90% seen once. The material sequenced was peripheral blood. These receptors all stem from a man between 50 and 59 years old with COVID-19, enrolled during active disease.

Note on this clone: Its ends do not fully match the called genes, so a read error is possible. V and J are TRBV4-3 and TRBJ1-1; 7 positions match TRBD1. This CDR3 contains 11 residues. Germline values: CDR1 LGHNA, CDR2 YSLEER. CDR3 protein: CASSQGQIRIF. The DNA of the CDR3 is TGCGCCAGCAGCCAGGGACAGATAAGGATCTTT.

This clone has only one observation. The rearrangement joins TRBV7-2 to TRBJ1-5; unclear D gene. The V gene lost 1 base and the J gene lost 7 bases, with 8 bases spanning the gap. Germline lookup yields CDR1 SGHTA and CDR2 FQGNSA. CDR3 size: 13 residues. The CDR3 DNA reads TGTGCCAGCAGCTTAGATCCAGGCCAGCCCCAGCATTTT. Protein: CASSLDPGQPQHF.

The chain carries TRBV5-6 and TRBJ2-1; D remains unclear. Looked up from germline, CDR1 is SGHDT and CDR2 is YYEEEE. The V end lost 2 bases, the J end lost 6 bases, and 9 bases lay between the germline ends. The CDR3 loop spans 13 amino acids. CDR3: CASSLRLSNEQFF. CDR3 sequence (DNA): TGTGCCAGCAGCTTAAGACTTTCCAATGAGCAGTTCTTC. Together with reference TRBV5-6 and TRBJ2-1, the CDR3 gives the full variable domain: DAGVTQSPTHLIKTRGQQVTLRCSPKSGHDTVSWYQQALGQGPQFIFQYYEEEERQRGNFPDRFSGHQFPNYSSELNVNALLLGDSALYLCASSLRLSNEQFFGPGTRLTVL.

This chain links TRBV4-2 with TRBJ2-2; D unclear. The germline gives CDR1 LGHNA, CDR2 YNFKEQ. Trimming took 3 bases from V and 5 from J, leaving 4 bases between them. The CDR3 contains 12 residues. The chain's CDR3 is CASSHPTGELFF. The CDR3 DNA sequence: TGTGCCAGCAGCCACCCGACCGGGGAGCTGTTTTTT.

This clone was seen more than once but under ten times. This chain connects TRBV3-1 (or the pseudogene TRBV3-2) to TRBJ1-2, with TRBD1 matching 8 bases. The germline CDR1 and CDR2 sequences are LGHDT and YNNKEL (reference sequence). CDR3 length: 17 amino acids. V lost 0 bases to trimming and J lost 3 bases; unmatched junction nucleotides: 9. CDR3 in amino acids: CASSQDAKTGAYYGYTF. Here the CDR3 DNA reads TGTGCCAGCAGCCAAGACGCTAAGACAGGGGCGTACTATGGCTACACCTTC.

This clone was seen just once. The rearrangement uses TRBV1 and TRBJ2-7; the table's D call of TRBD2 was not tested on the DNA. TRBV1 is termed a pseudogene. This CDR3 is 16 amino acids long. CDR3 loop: CTSSRRLAGGSYEQYF. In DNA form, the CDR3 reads TGCACCAGCAGCCGTCGGCTAGCGGGAGGGTCCTACGAGCAGTACTTC.

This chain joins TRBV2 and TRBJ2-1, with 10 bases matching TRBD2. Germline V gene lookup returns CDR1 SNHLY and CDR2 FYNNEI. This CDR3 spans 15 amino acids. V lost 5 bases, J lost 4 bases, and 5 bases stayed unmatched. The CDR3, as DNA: TGTGCCAGCAGTACTAGCGGGGTAGAATACAATGAGCAGTTCTTC. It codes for CASSTSGVEYNEQFF.

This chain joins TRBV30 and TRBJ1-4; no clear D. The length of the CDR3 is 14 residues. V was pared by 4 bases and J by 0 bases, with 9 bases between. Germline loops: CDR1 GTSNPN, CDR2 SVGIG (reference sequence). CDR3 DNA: TGTGCCTGGACCCCCTTAACAACTAATGAAAAACTGTTTTTT. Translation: CAWTPLTTNEKLFF.

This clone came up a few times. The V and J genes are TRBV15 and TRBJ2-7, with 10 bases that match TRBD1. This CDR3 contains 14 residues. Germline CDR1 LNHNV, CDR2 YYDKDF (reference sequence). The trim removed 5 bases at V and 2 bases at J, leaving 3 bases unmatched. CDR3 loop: CATSLDRGTYEQYF. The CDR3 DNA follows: TGTGCCACCAGCTTGGACAGGGGGACCTACGAGCAGTACTTC.

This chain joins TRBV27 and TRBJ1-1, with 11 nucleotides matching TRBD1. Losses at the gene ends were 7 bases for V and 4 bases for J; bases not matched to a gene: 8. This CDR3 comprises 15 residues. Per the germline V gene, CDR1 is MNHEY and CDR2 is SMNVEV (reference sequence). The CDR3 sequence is CASIRTGGMVTEAFF. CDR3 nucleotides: TGTGCCAGCATAAGGACAGGGGGCATGGTCACTGAAGCTTTCTTT.

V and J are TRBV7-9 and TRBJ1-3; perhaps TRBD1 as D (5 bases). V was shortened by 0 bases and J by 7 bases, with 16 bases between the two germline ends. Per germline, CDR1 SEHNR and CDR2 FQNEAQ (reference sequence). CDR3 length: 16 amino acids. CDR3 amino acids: CASSLAGRVMLNTIYF. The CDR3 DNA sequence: TGTGCCAGCAGCTTAGCAGGCAGGGTAATGTTGAACACCATATATTTT.

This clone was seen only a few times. The CDR3 region is CASSPVAIRGQPQHF. DNA for the CDR3: TGTGCCAGCAGCCCCGTGGCAATAAGGGGTCAGCCCCAGCATTTT. V gene TRBV28 combines with J gene TRBJ1-5; D perhaps matches TRBD1 (5 bases). The CDR3 has 15 residues. The germline V gene has CDR1 MDHEN and CDR2 SYDVKM. V was trimmed by 6 bases and J by 6 bases, leaving 18 bases between them.

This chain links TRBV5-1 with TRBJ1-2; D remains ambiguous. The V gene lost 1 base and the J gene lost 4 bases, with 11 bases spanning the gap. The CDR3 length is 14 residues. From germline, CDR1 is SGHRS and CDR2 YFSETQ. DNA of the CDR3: TGCGCCAGCAGCTTGTCTTCACAGCCCTATGGCTACACCTTC. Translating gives CASSLSSQPYGYTF.

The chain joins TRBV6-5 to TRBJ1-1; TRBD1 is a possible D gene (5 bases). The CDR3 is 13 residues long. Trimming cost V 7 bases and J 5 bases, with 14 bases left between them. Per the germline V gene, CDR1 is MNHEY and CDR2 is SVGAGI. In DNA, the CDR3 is TGTGCCAGCACAGCAGGGTTTTCAACTGAAGCTTTCTTT. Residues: CASTAGFSTEAFF.

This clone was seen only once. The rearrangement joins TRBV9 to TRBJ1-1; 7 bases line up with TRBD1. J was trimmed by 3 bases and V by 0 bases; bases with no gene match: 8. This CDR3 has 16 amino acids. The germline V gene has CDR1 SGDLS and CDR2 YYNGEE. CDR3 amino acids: CASSVAPTGRDTEAFF. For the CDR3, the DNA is TGTGCCAGCAGCGTAGCCCCGACAGGGCGAGACACTGAAGCTTTCTTT.

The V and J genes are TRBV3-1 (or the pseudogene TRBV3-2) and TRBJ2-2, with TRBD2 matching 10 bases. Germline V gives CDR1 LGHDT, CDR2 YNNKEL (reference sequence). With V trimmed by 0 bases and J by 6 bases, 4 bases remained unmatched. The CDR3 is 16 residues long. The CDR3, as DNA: TGTGCCAGCAGCCAAGAGACTAGCGGGTCCTCCGGGGAGCTGTTTTTT. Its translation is CASSQETSGSSGELFF.

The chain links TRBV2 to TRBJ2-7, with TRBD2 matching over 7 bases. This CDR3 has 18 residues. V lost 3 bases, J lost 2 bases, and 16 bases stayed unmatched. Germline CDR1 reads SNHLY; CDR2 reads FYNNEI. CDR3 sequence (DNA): TGTGCCAGCAGTGACGACGGGGGGTTTACCCTAGATACCTACGAGCAGTACTTC. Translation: CASSDDGGFTLDTYEQYF.

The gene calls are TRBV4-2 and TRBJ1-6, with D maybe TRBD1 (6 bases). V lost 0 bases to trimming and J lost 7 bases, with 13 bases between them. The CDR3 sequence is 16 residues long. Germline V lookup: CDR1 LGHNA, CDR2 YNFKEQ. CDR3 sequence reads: CASSQDRGARNSPLHF. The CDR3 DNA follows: TGTGCCAGCAGCCAAGACCGGGGGGCGCGGAATTCACCCCTCCACTTT.

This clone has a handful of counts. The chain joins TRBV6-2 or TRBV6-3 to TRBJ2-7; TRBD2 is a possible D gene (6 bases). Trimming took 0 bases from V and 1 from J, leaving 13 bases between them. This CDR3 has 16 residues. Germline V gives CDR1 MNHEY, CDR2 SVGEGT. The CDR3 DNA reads TGTGCCAGCAGTTACTCCGATAGCGGAACTTCCTACGAGCAGTACTTC. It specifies CASSYSDSGTSYEQYF.

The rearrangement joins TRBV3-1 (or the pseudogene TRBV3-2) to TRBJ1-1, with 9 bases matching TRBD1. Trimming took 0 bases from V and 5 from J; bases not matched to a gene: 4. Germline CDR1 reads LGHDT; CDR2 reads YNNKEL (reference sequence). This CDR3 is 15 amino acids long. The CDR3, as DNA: TGTGCCAGCAGCCAAGAGGACAGGGGCTCGACTGAAGCTTTCTTT. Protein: CASSQEDRGSTEAFF.

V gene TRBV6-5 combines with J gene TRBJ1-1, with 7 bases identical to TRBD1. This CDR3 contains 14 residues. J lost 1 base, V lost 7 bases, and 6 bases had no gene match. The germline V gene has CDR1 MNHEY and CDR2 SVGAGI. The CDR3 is CASKYRGRNTEAFF. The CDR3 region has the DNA TGTGCCAGCAAATACAGGGGCCGGAACACTGAAGCTTTCTTT.

The CDR3 here is CASRSIAGDGPYEQYF. The CDR3 DNA is TGTGCCAGTAGGAGCATAGCGGGAGATGGGCCCTACGAGCAGTACTTC. The chain carries TRBV19 and TRBJ2-7, with TRBD2 matching over 9 bases. V shed 6 bases, J shed 2 bases, and the junction held 11 bases outside the gene matches. Germline lookup yields CDR1 LNHDA and CDR2 SQIVND (reference sequence). The CDR3 loop spans 16 amino acids.

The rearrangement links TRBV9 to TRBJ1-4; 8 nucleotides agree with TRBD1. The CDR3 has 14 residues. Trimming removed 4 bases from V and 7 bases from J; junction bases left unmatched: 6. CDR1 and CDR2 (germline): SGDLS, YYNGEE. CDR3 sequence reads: CASSTGQGFEKLFF. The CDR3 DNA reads TGTGCCAGCAGCACCGGACAGGGTTTTGAAAAACTGTTTTTT. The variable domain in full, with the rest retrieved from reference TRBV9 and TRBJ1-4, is DSGVTQTPKHLITATGQRVTLRCSPRSGDLSVYWYQQSLDQGLQFLIQYYNGEERAKGNILERFSAQQFPDLHSELNLSSLELGDSALYFCASSTGQGFEKLFFGSGTQLSVL.

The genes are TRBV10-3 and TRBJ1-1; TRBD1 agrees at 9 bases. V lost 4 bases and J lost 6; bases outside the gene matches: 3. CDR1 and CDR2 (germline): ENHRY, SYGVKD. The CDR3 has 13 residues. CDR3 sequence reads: CAISGTGESEAFF. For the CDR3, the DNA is TGTGCCATCAGTGGGACAGGGGAGTCTGAAGCTTTCTTT.

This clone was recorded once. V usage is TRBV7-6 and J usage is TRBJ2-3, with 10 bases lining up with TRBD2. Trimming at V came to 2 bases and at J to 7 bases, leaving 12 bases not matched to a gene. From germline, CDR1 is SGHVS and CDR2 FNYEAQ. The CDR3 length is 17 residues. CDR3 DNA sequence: TGTGCCAGCAGCTTAAGCGGGTCAGCGGGGGGGCTAAATACGCAGTATTTT. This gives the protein CASSLSGSAGGLNTQYF.

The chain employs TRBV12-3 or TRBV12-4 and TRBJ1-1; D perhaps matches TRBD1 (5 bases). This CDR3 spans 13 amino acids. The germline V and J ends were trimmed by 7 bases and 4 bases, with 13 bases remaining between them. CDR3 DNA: TGTGCCAGCACCAAACTGGGGCGCACTGAAGCTTTCTTT. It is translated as CASTKLGRTEAFF.

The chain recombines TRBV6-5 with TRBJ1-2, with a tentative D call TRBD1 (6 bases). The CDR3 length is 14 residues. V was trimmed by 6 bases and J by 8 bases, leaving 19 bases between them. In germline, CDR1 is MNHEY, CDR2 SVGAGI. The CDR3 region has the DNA TGTGCCAGCAGCCGGGAACAAACAGGGTACGGCTACACCTTC. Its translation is CASSREQTGYGYTF.

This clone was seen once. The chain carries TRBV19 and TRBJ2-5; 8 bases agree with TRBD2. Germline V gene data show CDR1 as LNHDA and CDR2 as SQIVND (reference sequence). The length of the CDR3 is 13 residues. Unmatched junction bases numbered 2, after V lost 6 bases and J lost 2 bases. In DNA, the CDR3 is TGTGCCAGTAGCGCGGGGGGACAAGAGACCCAGTACTTC. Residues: CASSAGGQETQYF. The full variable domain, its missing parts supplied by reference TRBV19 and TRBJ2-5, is DGGITQSPKYLFRKEGQNVTLSCEQNLNHDAMYWYRQDPGQGLRLIYYSQIVNDFQKGDIAEGYSVSREKKESFPLTVTSAQKNPTAFYLCASSAGGQETQYFGPGTRLLVL.